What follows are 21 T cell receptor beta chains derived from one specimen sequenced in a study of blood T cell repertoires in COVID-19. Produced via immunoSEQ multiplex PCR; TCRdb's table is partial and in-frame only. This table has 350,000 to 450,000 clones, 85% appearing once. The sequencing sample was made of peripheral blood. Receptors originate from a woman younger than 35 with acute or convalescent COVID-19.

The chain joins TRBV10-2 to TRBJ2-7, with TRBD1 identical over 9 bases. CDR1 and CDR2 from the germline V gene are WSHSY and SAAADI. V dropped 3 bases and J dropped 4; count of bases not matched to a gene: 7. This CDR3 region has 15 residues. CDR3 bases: TGCGCCAGCAGTGATGGGGGACAGGGACGATACGAGCAGTACTTC. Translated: CASSDGGQGRYEQYF.

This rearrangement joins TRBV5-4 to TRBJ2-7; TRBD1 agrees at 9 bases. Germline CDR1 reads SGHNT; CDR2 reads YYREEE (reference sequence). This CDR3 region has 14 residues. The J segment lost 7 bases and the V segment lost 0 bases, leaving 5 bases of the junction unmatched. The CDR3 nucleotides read TGTGCCAGCAGCTTGGATACAGGGGGCAGGGAGCAGTACTTC. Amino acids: CASSLDTGGREQYF.

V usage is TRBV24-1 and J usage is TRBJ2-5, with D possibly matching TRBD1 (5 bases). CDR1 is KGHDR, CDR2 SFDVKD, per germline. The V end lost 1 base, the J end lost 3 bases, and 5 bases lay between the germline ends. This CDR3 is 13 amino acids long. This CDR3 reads CATSDFREETQYF. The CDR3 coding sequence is TGTGCCACCAGTGATTTCAGGGAAGAGACCCAGTACTTC.

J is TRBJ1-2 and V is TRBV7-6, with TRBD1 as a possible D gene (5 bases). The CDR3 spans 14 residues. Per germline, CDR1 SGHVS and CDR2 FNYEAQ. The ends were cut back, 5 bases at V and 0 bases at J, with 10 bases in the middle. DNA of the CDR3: TGTGCCAGCAGCCCCGGGGGGGCTAACTATGGCTACACCTTC. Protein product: CASSPGGANYGYTF.

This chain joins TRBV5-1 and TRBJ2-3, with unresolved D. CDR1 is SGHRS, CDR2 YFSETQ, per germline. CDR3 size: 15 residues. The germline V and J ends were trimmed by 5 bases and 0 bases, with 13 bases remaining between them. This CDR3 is CASSPVWRSTDTQYF. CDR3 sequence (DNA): TGCGCCAGCAGTCCTGTGTGGCGGAGCACAGATACGCAGTATTTT.

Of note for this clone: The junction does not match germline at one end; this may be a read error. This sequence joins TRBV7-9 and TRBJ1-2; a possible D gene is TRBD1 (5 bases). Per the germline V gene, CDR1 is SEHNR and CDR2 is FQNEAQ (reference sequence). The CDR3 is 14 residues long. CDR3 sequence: CASTLGHIRHGYTF. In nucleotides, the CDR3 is TGTGCCAGCACCTTAGGACACATTAGGCATGGCTACACCTTC.

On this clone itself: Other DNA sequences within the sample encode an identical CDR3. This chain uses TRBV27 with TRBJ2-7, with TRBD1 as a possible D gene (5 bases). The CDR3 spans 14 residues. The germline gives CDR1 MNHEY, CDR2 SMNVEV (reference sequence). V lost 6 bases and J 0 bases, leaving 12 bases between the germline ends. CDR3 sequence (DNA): TGTGCCAGCAGCCTGCAGGGTGGCTCCTACGAGCAGTACTTC. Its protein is CASSLQGGSYEQYF.

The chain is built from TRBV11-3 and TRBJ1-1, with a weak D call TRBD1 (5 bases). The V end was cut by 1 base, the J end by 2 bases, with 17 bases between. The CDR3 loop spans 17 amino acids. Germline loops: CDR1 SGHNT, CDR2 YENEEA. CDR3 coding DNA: TGTGCCAGCAGCTTAGTACCGCCAGGGCTATTAAACACTGAAGCTTTCTTT. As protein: CASSLVPPGLLNTEAFF.

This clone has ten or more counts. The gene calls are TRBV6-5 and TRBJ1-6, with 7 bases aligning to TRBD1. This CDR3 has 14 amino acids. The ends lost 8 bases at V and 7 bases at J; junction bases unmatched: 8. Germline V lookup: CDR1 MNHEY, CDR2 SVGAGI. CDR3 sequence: CASQSGQWNSPLHF. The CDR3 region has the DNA TGTGCCAGCCAGTCGGGACAGTGGAATTCACCCCTCCACTTT.

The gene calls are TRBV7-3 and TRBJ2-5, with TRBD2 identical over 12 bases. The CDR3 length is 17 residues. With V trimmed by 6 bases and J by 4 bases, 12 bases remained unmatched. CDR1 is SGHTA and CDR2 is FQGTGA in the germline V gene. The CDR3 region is CASSRDPPGLAGETQYF. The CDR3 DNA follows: TGTGCCAGCAGTCGGGACCCCCCGGGACTAGCGGGAGAGACCCAGTACTTC.

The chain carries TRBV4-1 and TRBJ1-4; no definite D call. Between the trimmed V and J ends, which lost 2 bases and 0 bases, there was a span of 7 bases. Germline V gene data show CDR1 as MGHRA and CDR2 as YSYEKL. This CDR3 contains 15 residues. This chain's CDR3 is CASSQTAPTNEKLFF. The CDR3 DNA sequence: TGCGCCAGCAGCCAAACTGCCCCAACTAATGAAAAACTGTTTTTT.

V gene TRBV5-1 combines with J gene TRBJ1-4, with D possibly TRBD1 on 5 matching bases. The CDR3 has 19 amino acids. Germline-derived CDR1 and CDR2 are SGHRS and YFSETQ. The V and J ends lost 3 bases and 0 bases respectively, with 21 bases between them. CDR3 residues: CASSSEPPGQLATNEKLFF. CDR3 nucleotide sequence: TGCGCCAGCAGCTCCGAACCCCCAGGACAACTTGCAACTAATGAAAAACTGTTTTTT.

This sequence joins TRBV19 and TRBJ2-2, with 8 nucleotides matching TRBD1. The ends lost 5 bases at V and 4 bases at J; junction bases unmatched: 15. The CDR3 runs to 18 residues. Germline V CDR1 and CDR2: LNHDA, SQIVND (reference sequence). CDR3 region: CASSLRSTGDSLTGELFF. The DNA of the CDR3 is TGTGCCAGTAGTCTACGCTCGACAGGGGACTCGCTCACCGGGGAGCTGTTTTTT.

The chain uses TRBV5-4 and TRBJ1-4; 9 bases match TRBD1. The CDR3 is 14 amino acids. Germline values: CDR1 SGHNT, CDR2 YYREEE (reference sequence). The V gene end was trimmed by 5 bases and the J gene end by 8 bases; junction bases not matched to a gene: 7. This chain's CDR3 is CASRDWTGEEKLFF. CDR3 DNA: TGTGCCAGCAGAGACTGGACAGGGGAAGAAAAACTGTTTTTT.

The CDR3 is CASSSGQHSNQPQHF. The CDR3 nucleotides are TGTGCCAGCTCGTCGGGACAGCATAGCAATCAGCCCCAGCATTTT. V usage is TRBV18 and J usage is TRBJ1-5, with 7 bases fitting TRBD1. Germline trimming cut 6 bases from V and 0 bases from J; bases unmatched to any gene: 5. CDR3 length equals 15 residues. Germline lookup yields CDR1 KGHSH and CDR2 LQKENI.

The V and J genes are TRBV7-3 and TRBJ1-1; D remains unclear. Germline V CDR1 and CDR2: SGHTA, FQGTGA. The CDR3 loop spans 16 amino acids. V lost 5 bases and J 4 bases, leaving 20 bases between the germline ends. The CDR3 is CASSPGAGAGGTEAFF. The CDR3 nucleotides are TGTGCCAGCAGCCCAGGCGCGGGCGCGGGTGGCACTGAAGCTTTCTTT.

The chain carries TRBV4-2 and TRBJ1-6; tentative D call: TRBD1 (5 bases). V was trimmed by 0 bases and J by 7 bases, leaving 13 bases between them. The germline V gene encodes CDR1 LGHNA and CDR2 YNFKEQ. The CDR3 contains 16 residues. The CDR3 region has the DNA TGTGCCAGCAGCCAAGACCCTACAGGAGGGAATTCACCCCTCCACTTT. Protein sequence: CASSQDPTGGNSPLHF.

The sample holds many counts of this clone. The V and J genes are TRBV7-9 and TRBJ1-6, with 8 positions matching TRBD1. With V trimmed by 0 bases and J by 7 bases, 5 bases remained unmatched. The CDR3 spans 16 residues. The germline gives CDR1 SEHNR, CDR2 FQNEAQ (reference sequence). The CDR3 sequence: CASSLAQGASNSPLHF. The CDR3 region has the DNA TGTGCCAGCAGCTTAGCCCAGGGGGCAAGCAATTCACCCCTCCACTTT.

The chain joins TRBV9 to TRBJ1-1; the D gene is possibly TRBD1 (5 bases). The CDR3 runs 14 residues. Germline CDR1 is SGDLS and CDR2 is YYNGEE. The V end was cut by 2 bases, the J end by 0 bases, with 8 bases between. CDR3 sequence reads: CASSVDTLNTEAFF. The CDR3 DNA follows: TGTGCCAGCAGCGTGGACACACTGAACACTGAAGCTTTCTTT.

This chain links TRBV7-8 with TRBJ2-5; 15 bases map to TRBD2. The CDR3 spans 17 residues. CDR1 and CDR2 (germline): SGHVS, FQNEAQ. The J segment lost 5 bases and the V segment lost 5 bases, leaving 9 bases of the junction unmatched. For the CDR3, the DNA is TGTGCCAGCAGCCCCCGGACTAGCGGGAGGGCCGGGGAGACCCAGTACTTC. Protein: CASSPRTSGRAGETQYF.

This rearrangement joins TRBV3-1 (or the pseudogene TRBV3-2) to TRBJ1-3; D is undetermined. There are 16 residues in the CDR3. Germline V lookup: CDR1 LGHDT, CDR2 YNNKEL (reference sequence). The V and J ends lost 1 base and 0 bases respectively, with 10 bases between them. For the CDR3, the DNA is TGTGCCAGCAGCCAAGGAACTGTCGACTCTGGAAACACCATATATTTT. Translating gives CASSQGTVDSGNTIYF.